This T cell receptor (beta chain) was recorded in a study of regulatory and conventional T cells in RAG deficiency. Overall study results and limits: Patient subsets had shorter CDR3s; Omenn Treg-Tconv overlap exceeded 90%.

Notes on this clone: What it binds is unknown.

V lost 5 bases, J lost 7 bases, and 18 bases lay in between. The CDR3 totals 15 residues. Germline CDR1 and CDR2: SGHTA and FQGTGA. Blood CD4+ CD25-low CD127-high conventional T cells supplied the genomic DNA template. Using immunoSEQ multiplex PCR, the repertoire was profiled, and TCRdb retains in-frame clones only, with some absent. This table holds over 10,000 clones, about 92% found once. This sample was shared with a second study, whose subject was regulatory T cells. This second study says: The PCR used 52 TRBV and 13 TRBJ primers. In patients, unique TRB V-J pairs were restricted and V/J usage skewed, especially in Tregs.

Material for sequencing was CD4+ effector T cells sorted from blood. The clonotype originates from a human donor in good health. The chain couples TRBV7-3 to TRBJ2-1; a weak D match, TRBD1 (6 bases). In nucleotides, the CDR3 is TGTGCCAGCAGCCGCCGATGGACAGCGAGAAATGAGCAGTTCTTC. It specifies CASSRRWTARNEQFF.